This T cell receptor beta chain was sequenced for a study of cytomegalovirus exposure and HLA in healthy donors. The CDR3 is 16 amino acids. Germline lookup yields CDR1 SNHLY and CDR2 FYNNEI. Comment on this clone: An end of the junction differs from the germline gene, which may be a read error.

It was with 60 Vbeta and 13 Jbeta primers that the PCR ran. Method: immunoSEQ multiplex PCR; TCRdb's copy keeps in-frame clones and lacks some. The sample consists of roughly 120,000 clones, 60% to 80% of them appearing once. The clonotype originates from a man between 18 and 29 years old in good health and CMV-seropositive. Specimen: PBMCs. V and J are TRBV2 and TRBJ2-7; 8 bases agree with TRBD2. In DNA form, the CDR3 reads TGTGCCAGCATTGAACTAGCGGCCCCGAGCTCCTACGAGCAGTACTTC. Its translation is CASIELAAPSSYEQYF.